This T cell receptor (beta chain) appears in the sequencing data of a study of blood T cell repertoires in COVID-19. Overall study context: There were acute and convalescent COVID-19 samples, and they came from the United States, Italy and Spain.

Original analysis: Using reference gene primer amplification, nucleated cell counts were estimated. Generated by immunoSEQ multiplex PCR, the TCRdb table keeps only in-frame clones and is missing some. From that table come the V and J calls and clone size; the DNA was used to work out D and trimming. The repertoire has approximately 170,000 clones, 88% of them found once; the top ten carry roughly 9%. Trimming removed 5 bases at V and 5 bases at J, with 10 bases between. Germline CDR1 SGHVS, CDR2 FQNEAQ. The CDR3 loop spans 12 amino acids. This receptor was obtained from a woman between 18 and 29 years old who had recovered from COVID-19. The sequencing sample was made of PBMCs or T cells enriched from blood (not recorded which). The chain is built from TRBV7-8 and TRBJ2-7, with D possibly matching TRBD2 (5 bases). The CDR3 region is CASSADGNEQYF. Written as DNA, the CDR3 is TGTGCCAGCAGCGCGGACGGGAACGAGCAGTACTTC.